Reported below is one TCR beta chain. Sequenced by immunoSEQ multiplex PCR; TCRdb stores in-frame clones only, minus some. The sample consists of under 250,000 clones, approximately 91% of them appearing once. The data stem from a study of blood T cell repertoires in COVID-19. The CDR3 sequence is 15 residues long. V shed 5 bases and J shed 4 bases, with 17 bases lying between them. Per the germline V gene, CDR1 is SGHVS and CDR2 is FNYEAQ. The specimen was peripheral blood. The chain employs TRBV7-6 and TRBJ2-5; the D gene is possibly TRBD2 (6 bases). This receptor was obtained from a man between 40 and 49 years old with acute or convalescent COVID-19. The CDR3: CASSPGGTGRETQYF. In DNA, the CDR3 is TGTGCCAGCAGCCCAGGAGGGACGGGGAGAGAGACCCAGTACTTC.